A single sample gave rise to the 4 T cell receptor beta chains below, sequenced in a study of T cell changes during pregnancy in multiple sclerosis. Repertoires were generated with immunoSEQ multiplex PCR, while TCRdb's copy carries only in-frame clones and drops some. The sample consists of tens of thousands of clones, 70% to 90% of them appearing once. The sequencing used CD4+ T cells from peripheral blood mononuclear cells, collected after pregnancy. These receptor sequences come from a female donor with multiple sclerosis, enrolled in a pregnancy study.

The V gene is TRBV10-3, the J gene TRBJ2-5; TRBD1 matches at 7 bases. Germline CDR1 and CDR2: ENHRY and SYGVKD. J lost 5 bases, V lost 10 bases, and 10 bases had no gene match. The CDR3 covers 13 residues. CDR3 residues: CASSSTGSETQYF. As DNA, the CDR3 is TGTGCCAGCTCCTCGACAGGGTCGGAGACCCAGTACTTC.

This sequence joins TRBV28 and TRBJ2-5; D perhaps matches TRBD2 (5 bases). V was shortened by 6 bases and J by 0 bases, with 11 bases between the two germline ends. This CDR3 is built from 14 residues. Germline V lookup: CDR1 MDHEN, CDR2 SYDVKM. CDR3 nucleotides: TGTGCCAGCAGCCAACCGGACTACCAAGAGACCCAGTACTTC. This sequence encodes CASSQPDYQETQYF.

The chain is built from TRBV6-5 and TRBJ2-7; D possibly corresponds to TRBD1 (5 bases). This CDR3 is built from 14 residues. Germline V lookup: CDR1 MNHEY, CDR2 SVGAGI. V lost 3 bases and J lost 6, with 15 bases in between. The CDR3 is CASSYSRAHREQYF. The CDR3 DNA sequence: TGTGCCAGCAGTTATTCCAGGGCCCATCGCGAGCAGTACTTC.

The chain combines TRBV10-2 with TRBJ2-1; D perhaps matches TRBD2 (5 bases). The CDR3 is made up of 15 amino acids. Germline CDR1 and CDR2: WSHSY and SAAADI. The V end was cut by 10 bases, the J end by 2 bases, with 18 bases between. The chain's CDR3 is CATRSDWRPYNEQFF. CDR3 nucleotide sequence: TGCGCCACCAGGAGTGACTGGAGGCCCTACAATGAGCAGTTCTTC.